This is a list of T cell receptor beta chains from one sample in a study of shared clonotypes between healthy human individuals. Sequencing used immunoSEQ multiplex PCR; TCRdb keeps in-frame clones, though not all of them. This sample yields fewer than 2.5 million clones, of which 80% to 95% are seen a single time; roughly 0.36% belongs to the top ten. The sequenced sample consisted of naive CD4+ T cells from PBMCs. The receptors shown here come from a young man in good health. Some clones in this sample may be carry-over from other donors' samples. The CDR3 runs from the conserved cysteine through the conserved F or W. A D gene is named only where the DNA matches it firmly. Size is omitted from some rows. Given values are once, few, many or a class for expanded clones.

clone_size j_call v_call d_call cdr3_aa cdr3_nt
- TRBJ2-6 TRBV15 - CATSRLGLKSSGANVLTF TGTGCCACCAGCAGGTTGGGGCTCAAGAGCTCTGGGGCCAACGTCCTGACTTTC
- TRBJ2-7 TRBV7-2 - CASSLRGGPYEQYF TGTGCCAGCAGCTTAAGAGGGGGTCCCTACGAGCAGTACTTC
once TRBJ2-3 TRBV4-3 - CASSRGDPRTDTQYF TGCGCCAGCAGCCGAGGGGACCCTCGCACAGATACGCAGTATTTT
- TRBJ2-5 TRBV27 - CASSSQNRVRETQYF TGTGCCAGCAGTTCCCAGAACAGGGTTAGAGAGACCCAGTACTTC
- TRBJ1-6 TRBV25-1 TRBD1 CASSRDRNSPLHF TGTGCCAGCAGTAGGGACAGGAATTCACCCCTCCACTTT
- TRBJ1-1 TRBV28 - CASSLLKWDGNTEAFF TGTGCCAGCAGTTTACTGAAGTGGGACGGTAACACTGAAGCTTTCTTT
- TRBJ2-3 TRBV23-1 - CASSMLPPTDTQYF TGCGCCAGCAGTATGCTTCCCCCCACAGATACGCAGTATTTT
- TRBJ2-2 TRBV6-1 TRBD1 CASSWTGAAGELFF TGTGCCAGCAGCTGGACAGGGGCGGCCGGGGAGCTGTTTTTT
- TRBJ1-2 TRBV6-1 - CASSQNPGDYGYTF TGTGCCAGCAGCCAGAACCCAGGGGACTATGGCTACACCTTC
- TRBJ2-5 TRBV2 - CASSTRRQETQYF TGTGCCAGCAGTACTCGGAGGCAAGAGACCCAGTACTTC
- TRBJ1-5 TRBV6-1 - CASNSRNNQPQHF TGTGCCAGCAATTCTCGGAATAATCAGCCCCAGCATTTT
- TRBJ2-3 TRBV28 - CASRGRGGGTDTQYF TGTGCCAGCAGAGGGAGAGGGGGGGGTACAGATACGCAGTATTTT
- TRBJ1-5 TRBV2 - CASSLSTGISNQPQHF TGTGCCAGCAGTCTATCGACCGGGATTAGCAATCAGCCCCAGCATTTT
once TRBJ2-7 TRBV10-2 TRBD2 CASSEAVAGGGEQYF TGCGCCAGCAGTGAGGCGGTAGCGGGAGGGGGAGAGCAGTACTTC
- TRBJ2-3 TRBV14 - CASSPRVPLLDTQYF TGTGCCAGCAGCCCAAGGGTACCTTTGTTAGATACGCAGTATTTT
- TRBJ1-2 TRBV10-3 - CAISVEGRGTYGYTF TGTGCCATCAGTGTAGAGGGACGAGGGACTTATGGCTACACCTTC
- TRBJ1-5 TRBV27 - CASRRLGAYQPQHF TGTGCCAGCAGAAGGCTGGGGGCTTATCAGCCCCAGCATTTT
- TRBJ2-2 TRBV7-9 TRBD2 CASSQRLAGGAGELFF TGTGCCAGCAGCCAACGACTAGCGGGAGGGGCCGGGGAGCTGTTTTTT